The entry below gives a single T cell receptor beta chain sequence along with its context. Its target is unknown. The data were taken from a study of CD8 T cells in ankylosing spondylitis. Per the germline V gene, CDR1 is KGHDR and CDR2 is SFDVKD. The V end lost 3 bases, the J end lost 0 bases, and 9 bases lay between the germline ends. This CDR3 region has 15 residues. Library preparation for TCR beta used quantitative 5'-RACE with molecular barcodes. From the 5' RACE reads, TCRdb called clonotypes with MiXCR, one entry per CDR3 protein. This sample yields about 440,000 distinct CDR3 sequences, of which 15% to 20% are seen a single time; just over 1% belongs to the top ten. Findings of the study overall: CD8+ by phenotype, disease-linked clones were relatively rare in peripheral blood. Characteristic of ankylosing spondylitis blood, it appeared, was a TCR beta motif comprising roughly eight highly homologous variants.

This receptor was obtained from a male donor with ankylosing spondylitis. Sample: blood, either unsorted or a sorted T cell fraction (not recorded which). V usage is TRBV24-1 and J usage is TRBJ2-3; D is perhaps TRBD2 (5 bases). The CDR3 region is CATSDQRTSTDTQYF. In DNA, the CDR3 is TGTGCCACCAGTGATCAGCGGACTAGCACAGATACGCAGTATTTT.